The 18 T cell receptor beta chains below come from one sample, sequenced in a study of blood T cell repertoires in COVID-19. TCRdb's table, derived via immunoSEQ multiplex PCR, lists solely in-frame clones and lacks some. Of some 87,000 clones listed, under 85% are singletons. Sequences were obtained from peripheral blood. These TCRs come from a human donor in a cohort sampled during active COVID-19.

CDR3: CASSQVSGGGETQYF. CDR3 DNA: TGTGCCAGCAGCCAAGTGTCCGGGGGGGGCGAGACCCAGTACTTC. The chain recombines TRBV3-1 (or the pseudogene TRBV3-2) with TRBJ2-5; 8 bases are a match to TRBD2. J was trimmed by 5 bases and V by 1 base; bases with no gene match: 6. Germline V gene lookup returns CDR1 LGHDT and CDR2 YNNKEL (reference sequence). CDR3 length: 15 residues.

The CDR3 loop reads CASSIGRQGSYEQYF. In DNA, the CDR3 is TGTGCCAGTAGTATAGGGCGGCAGGGCTCCTACGAGCAGTACTTC. The rearrangement joins TRBV19 to TRBJ2-7, with a tentative D call TRBD1 (5 bases). The V gene's germline CDR1 is LNHDA and CDR2 SQIVND (reference sequence). The V end was cut by 1 base, the J end by 0 bases, with 10 bases between. The CDR3 loop spans 15 amino acids.

V usage is TRBV19 and J usage is TRBJ2-2; D may be TRBD1 (7 bases). The CDR3 is 14 residues long. The V gene lost 3 bases and the J gene lost 7 bases, with 12 bases spanning the gap. Looked up from germline, CDR1 is LNHDA and CDR2 is SQIVND (reference sequence). CDR3 region: CASSIRGADGELFF. In nucleotides, the CDR3 is TGTGCCAGTAGTATCAGGGGGGCTGACGGGGAGCTGTTTTTT.

V gene TRBV19 combines with J gene TRBJ1-1; TRBD1 aligns across 11 bases. V gave up 10 bases and J gave up 6 bases; unmatched junction bases: 13. The V gene's germline CDR1 is LNHDA and CDR2 SQIVND (reference sequence). This CDR3 has 15 amino acids. The CDR3 DNA is TGTGCCACCGGGGACAGGGGGACTATGTCAGCTGAAGCTTTCTTT. It specifies CATGDRGTMSAEAFF. Complete variable domain (other parts from reference TRBV19 and TRBJ1-1): DGGITQSPKYLFRKEGQNVTLSCEQNLNHDAMYWYRQDPGQGLRLIYYSQIVNDFQKGDIAEGYSVSREKKESFPLTVTSAQKNPTAFYLCATGDRGTMSAEAFFGQGTRLTVV.

This clone has only a few counts. The V call is TRBV14, the J call TRBJ2-7, with D tentatively TRBD2 (5 bases). This CDR3 has 15 amino acids. Germline CDR1 SGHDN, CDR2 FVKESK. Trimming removed 6 bases from V and 5 bases from J, with 20 bases in between. CDR3 sequence: CASSASSTLGNEQYF. The CDR3 DNA is TGTGCCAGCAGTGCCTCAAGTACCCTCGGGAACGAGCAGTACTTC.

V is TRBV5-8 and J is TRBJ1-1; weak D call: TRBD1 (6 bases). The CDR3 loop spans 14 amino acids. The V gene's germline CDR1 is SGHTS and CDR2 YDEGEE. Trimming stripped 1 base from V and 5 bases from J, with 12 bases between. Here the CDR3 DNA reads TGTGCCAGCAGCTTGCGCCAAAGGGGGACTGAAGCTTTCTTT. Encoded protein: CASSLRQRGTEAFF.

V gene TRBV11-1 combines with J gene TRBJ1-2; D ambiguous. Germline lookup yields CDR1 SGHAT and CDR2 FQDESV (reference sequence). With 5 bases removed from V and 2 bases from J, the gap between germline ends came to 12 bases. CDR3 length: 14 amino acids. CDR3 residues: CASSRITENYGYTF. DNA for the CDR3: TGTGCCAGCAGCCGAATAACAGAGAACTATGGCTACACCTTC.

The chain uses TRBV19 and TRBJ1-2; 7 positions match TRBD1. This CDR3 contains 16 residues. Trimming removed 9 bases from V and 4 bases from J; junction bases left unmatched: 17. Looked up from germline, CDR1 is LNHDA and CDR2 is SQIVND (reference sequence). The DNA for the CDR3 is TGTGCCAGCGAGACAGGGTATGTGACGCGGGCCTATGGCTACACCTTC. Translating it yields CASETGYVTRAYGYTF.

The chain combines TRBV3-1 (or the pseudogene TRBV3-2) with TRBJ1-2; D is uncertain. The germline gives CDR1 LGHDT, CDR2 YNNKEL (reference sequence). The CDR3 covers 14 residues. V gave up 1 base and J gave up 2 bases, with 8 bases separating them. Here the CDR3 DNA reads TGTGCCAGCAGCCAAGGGGCACAGAACTATGGCTACACCTTC. It codes for CASSQGAQNYGYTF.

In this sample, this clone turned up once. V usage is TRBV10-3 and J usage is TRBJ1-2, with 7 bases identical to TRBD1. The ends lost 6 bases at V and 8 bases at J; junction bases unmatched: 9. Germline lookup yields CDR1 ENHRY and CDR2 SYGVKD. The CDR3 runs 13 residues. The CDR3 DNA follows: TGTGCCATCAGAGGGGACAGCCAGAGGGGCTACACCTTC. Its translation: CAIRGDSQRGYTF.

The count of this clone is one. The chain links TRBV24-1 to TRBJ2-5, with 9 nucleotides matching TRBD1. V gave up 0 bases and J gave up 4 bases; unmatched junction bases: 2. Germline V gene sequence: CDR1 KGHDR, CDR2 SFDVKD. The CDR3 length is 15 residues. CDR3 loop: CATSDLRTGVETQYF. CDR3 DNA sequence: TGTGCCACCAGTGATTTGCGGACAGGGGTAGAGACCCAGTACTTC.

The gene calls are TRBV5-1 and TRBJ2-5; 8 bases map to TRBD2. V lost 6 bases and J lost 2; bases outside the gene matches: 12. Germline V gene data show CDR1 as SGHRS and CDR2 as YFSETQ. The CDR3 consists of 16 residues. The CDR3 region is CASTLIGTSRQETQYF. The CDR3, as DNA: TGCGCCAGCACCCTCATTGGGACTAGTCGGCAAGAGACCCAGTACTTC.

This clone came up a few times. The rearrangement links TRBV6-2 or TRBV6-3 to TRBJ1-6; maybe TRBD1 (5 bases). Germline CDR1 is MNHEY and CDR2 is SVGEGT. The V end was cut by 4 bases, the J end by 10 bases, with 14 bases between. This CDR3 comprises 14 residues. The CDR3 region is CASSSAGYSSPLHF. DNA of the CDR3: TGTGCCAGCAGTTCCGCAGGGTATAGCTCACCCCTCCACTTT.

J is TRBJ1-3 and V is TRBV2; weak D call: TRBD1 (6 bases). Germline CDR1 and CDR2: SNHLY and FYNNEI. Trimming took off 5 bases at V and 0 bases at J, with 14 bases between the two ends. The CDR3 spans 16 residues. The CDR3 loop is CASSNHGTSSGNTIYF. CDR3 bases: TGTGCCAGCAGTAACCACGGGACAAGCTCTGGAAACACCATATATTTT.

V is TRBV5-6 and J is TRBJ2-5; the match to TRBD1 covers 8 bases. The CDR3 is 15 residues long. V lost 1 base to trimming and J lost 5 bases; unmatched junction nucleotides: 7. Germline V gene sequence: CDR1 SGHDT, CDR2 YYEEEE. CDR3 sequence (DNA): TGTGCCAGCAGCTTGTCACAGGGGGTCTGGGAGACCCAGTACTTC. It yields the protein CASSLSQGVWETQYF.

The rearrangement joins TRBV7-9 to TRBJ2-5, with D possibly TRBD2 on 6 matching bases. With 5 bases removed from V and 5 bases from J, the gap between germline ends came to 18 bases. The CDR3 length is 15 residues. CDR1 is SEHNR and CDR2 is FQNEAQ in the germline V gene (reference sequence). The CDR3 loop reads CASSPGSAGRETQYF. CDR3 nucleotide sequence: TGTGCCAGCAGCCCAGGGTCGGCAGGGAGGGAGACCCAGTACTTC.

The chain carries TRBV27 and TRBJ2-3; 10 positions agree with TRBD2. Germline loops: CDR1 MNHEY, CDR2 SMNVEV (reference sequence). This CDR3 region has 16 residues. J was trimmed by 3 bases and V by 8 bases; bases with no gene match: 11. The CDR3 DNA follows: TGTGCCAGCCGCAGCGGGGGGGCTCTAGCAACAGATACGCAGTATTTT. This sequence encodes CASRSGGALATDTQYF.

The V and J genes are TRBV3-1 (or the pseudogene TRBV3-2) and TRBJ2-1; TRBD2 matches 8 bases. J was trimmed by 1 base and V by 11 bases; bases with no gene match: 4. The germline V gene has CDR1 LGHDT and CDR2 YNNKEL (reference sequence). The CDR3 runs 13 residues. For the CDR3, the DNA is TGTGCCGCGGGGGGAGGGTCCTACAATGAGCAGTTCTTC. Amino acid sequence: CAAGGGSYNEQFF.